These 27 T cell receptor beta chains came from one sample sequenced in a study of technical replicates of blood from a handful of donors. Generated by immunoSEQ multiplex PCR, the TCRdb table keeps only in-frame clones and is missing some. The sample contains some 70,000 clones, approximately 89% of which appear only once. The sequenced material came from PBMCs. The receptors were sampled from a human donor in good health. Some clones in this sample may be carry-over from other donors' samples.

This clone was recorded only once. The same CDR3 arises from other DNA sequences in this sample as well. The chain links TRBV5-1 to TRBJ1-1; 11 bases are shared with TRBD1. The CDR3 sequence is 14 residues long. CDR1 is SGHRS and CDR2 is YFSETQ in the germline V gene. After removal of 3 bases from V and 5 bases from J, the junction contained 3 bases not matched to a gene. CDR3 in amino acids: CASSSGQGGTEAFF. The DNA of the CDR3 is TGCGCCAGCAGCTCGGGACAGGGGGGTACTGAAGCTTTCTTT. Full variable domain (rest looked up from reference TRBV5-1 and TRBJ1-1): KAGVTQTPRYLIKTRGQQVTLSCSPISGHRSVSWYQQTPGQGLQFLFEYFSETQRNKGNFPGRFSGRQFSNSRSEMNVSTLELGDSALYLCASSSGQGGTEAFFGQGTRLTVV.

This chain joins TRBV27 and TRBJ2-7; TRBD2 agrees at 7 bases. Germline V gene sequence: CDR1 MNHEY, CDR2 SMNVEV (reference sequence). The V gene end was trimmed by 4 bases and the J gene end by 3 bases; junction bases not matched to a gene: 3. The length of the CDR3 is 13 residues. The CDR3 loop is CASSSRGGYEQYF. The CDR3 region has the DNA TGTGCCAGCAGTTCCCGCGGGGGCTACGAGCAGTACTTC.

The J gene is TRBJ2-2, the V gene TRBV4-3; a weak D match, TRBD1 (5 bases). CDR3 length: 15 amino acids. V lost 1 base and J lost 1, with 7 bases in between. Germline-derived CDR1 and CDR2 are LGHNA and YSLEER. The CDR3 protein is CASSQVDRNTGELFF. CDR3 nucleotide sequence: TGCGCCAGCAGCCAAGTTGACAGGAACACCGGGGAGCTGTTTTTT.

The chain uses TRBV6-6 and TRBJ1-1; 9 bases align to TRBD1. V shed 0 bases and J 6 bases; nucleotides not matched to a gene: 5. The V gene's germline CDR1 is MNHNY and CDR2 SVGAGI (reference sequence). CDR3 length equals 15 residues. The CDR3 region is CASSYSTGGLAEAFF. CDR3 DNA sequence: TGTGCCAGCAGTTACTCGACAGGGGGTTTGGCTGAAGCTTTCTTT.

The chain recombines TRBV4-1 with TRBJ2-7; perhaps TRBD1 as D (6 bases). Germline V gives CDR1 MGHRA, CDR2 YSYEKL. Trimming shortened V by 1 base and J by 2 bases, and 15 bases separated the two germline ends. This CDR3 is 16 amino acids long. CDR3 residues: CASSQGQGIRTYEQYF. CDR3 DNA: TGCGCCAGCAGCCAAGGGCAGGGGATAAGGACCTACGAGCAGTACTTC.

The rearrangement joins TRBV4-3 to TRBJ2-7; TRBD2 agrees at 7 bases. This CDR3 is 17 amino acids long. V gave up 4 bases and J gave up 3 bases; unmatched junction bases: 15. Germline loops: CDR1 LGHNA, CDR2 YSLEER. This chain's CDR3 is CASSRQWGGSFIYEQYF. CDR3 DNA sequence: TGCGCCAGCAGCCGGCAGTGGGGCGGGAGTTTCATCTACGAGCAGTACTTC.

This chain uses TRBV4-1 with TRBJ2-7; the match to TRBD1 covers 10 bases. The CDR3 is 15 residues long. Per germline, CDR1 MGHRA and CDR2 YSYEKL. Trimming at V came to 0 bases and at J to 7 bases, leaving 6 bases not matched to a gene. The CDR3 DNA sequence: TGCGCCAGCAGCCAAGATCGGACAGGGGGATATGAGCAGTACTTC. The encoded protein is CASSQDRTGGYEQYF.

This clone was observed a single time. The chain links TRBV4-2 to TRBJ2-4; perhaps TRBD2 as D (6 bases). Looked up from germline, CDR1 is LGHNA and CDR2 is YNFKEQ. The CDR3 loop spans 18 amino acids. Trimming shortened V by 0 bases and J by 1 base, and 16 bases separated the two germline ends. In DNA form, the CDR3 reads TGTGCCAGCAGCCAAGAAGGTCCGGGAGACGCGGCCAAAAACATTCAGTACTTC. Its protein product is CASSQEGPGDAAKNIQYF.

The genes are TRBV11-2 and TRBJ1-1; a weak D match, TRBD1 (6 bases). Germline CDR1 SGHAT, CDR2 FQNNGV. The length of the CDR3 is 15 residues. Trimming pared 5 bases from V and 4 bases from J, leaving 17 bases between. CDR3 DNA: TGTGCCAGCAGCACATCAGAACAGGGTCGCACTGAAGCTTTCTTT. Protein product: CASSTSEQGRTEAFF.

This chain joins TRBV2 and TRBJ2-3; 12 bases line up with TRBD2. Trimming cost V 5 bases and J 0 bases; bases outside gene matches: 3. The germline V gene has CDR1 SNHLY and CDR2 FYNNEI. CDR3 length: 16 amino acids. The CDR3 DNA reads TGTGCCAGCAGTCTCGGGACTAGCGGGAGCACAGATACGCAGTATTTT. It encodes CASSLGTSGSTDTQYF.

V usage is TRBV4-1 and J usage is TRBJ2-1, with 8 bases identical to TRBD1. The trim removed 6 bases at V and 6 bases at J, leaving 10 bases unmatched. The CDR3 is 15 amino acids. Germline CDR1 reads MGHRA; CDR2 reads YSYEKL. Here the CDR3 reads CASREGQARGNEQFF. The DNA of the CDR3 is TGCGCCAGCAGGGAGGGACAGGCAAGGGGCAATGAGCAGTTCTTC.

This chain uses TRBV4-2 with TRBJ2-7; 7 bases are a match to TRBD2. The germline V gene has CDR1 LGHNA and CDR2 YNFKEQ. J gave up 4 bases and V 0 bases, and 6 bases lay outside the gene matches. CDR3 length: 15 residues. The CDR3 nucleotides are TGTGCCAGCAGCCAAGATCCGGGGAGGGTTTACGAGCAGTACTTC. Its protein product is CASSQDPGRVYEQYF.

The V gene is TRBV7-9, the J gene TRBJ1-1; 8 bases agree with TRBD1. The CDR3 sequence is 14 residues long. Germline assignment: CDR1 SEHNR and CDR2 FQNEAQ (reference sequence). After removal of 5 bases from V and 1 base from J, the junction contained 3 bases not matched to a gene. Here the CDR3 reads CASSQDRENTEAFF. The CDR3 nucleotides read TGTGCCAGCAGCCAGGACAGGGAGAACACTGAAGCTTTCTTT. Looking up the rest from reference TRBV7-9 and TRBJ1-1 gives the full variable domain: DTGVSQNPRHKITKRGQNVTFRCDPISEHNRLYWYRQTLGQGPEFLTYFQNEAQLEKSRLLSDRFSAERPKGSFSTLEIQRTEQGDSAMYLCASSQDRENTEAFFGQGTRLTVV.

The genes are TRBV4-1 and TRBJ2-2; D is possibly TRBD2 (6 bases). The CDR3 sequence is 15 residues long. V was pared by 6 bases and J by 5 bases, with 16 bases between. CDR1 is MGHRA and CDR2 is YSYEKL in the germline V gene. The CDR3 nucleotides read TGCGCCAGCAGGCGAAACCCGGAGGGTACCGGGGAGCTGTTTTTT. Residues: CASRRNPEGTGELFF.

The chain uses TRBV7-2 and TRBJ2-7; 16 bases are a match to TRBD2. V dropped 5 bases and J dropped 7; count of bases not matched to a gene: 8. Germline CDR1 SGHTA, CDR2 FQGNSA. This CDR3 comprises 16 residues. CDR3 amino acids: CASSLGGLAGGGEQYF. The CDR3 nucleotides are TGTGCCAGCAGCCTAGGGGGACTAGCGGGAGGGGGTGAGCAGTACTTC.

The chain couples TRBV5-1 to TRBJ1-1; D uncertain. Germline CDR1 and CDR2: SGHRS and YFSETQ. The CDR3 length is 14 residues. The V end lost 0 bases, the J end lost 1 base, and 7 bases lay between the germline ends. CDR3 in DNA: TGCGCCAGCAGCTTGGACAGTTGGAACACTGAAGCTTTCTTT. Its protein is CASSLDSWNTEAFF.

This chain joins TRBV4-2 and TRBJ2-7; 7 nucleotides line up with TRBD2. In germline, CDR1 is LGHNA, CDR2 YNFKEQ. Losses at the gene ends were 0 bases for V and 6 bases for J; bases not matched to a gene: 8. This CDR3 has 15 amino acids. DNA of the CDR3: TGTGCCAGCAGCCAAGACCGGGGAGGGCCTGTCGAGCAGTACTTC. Its translation is CASSQDRGGPVEQYF.

The genes are TRBV6-1 and TRBJ2-4; D unresolved. Looked up from germline, CDR1 is MNHNS and CDR2 is SASEGT. The length of the CDR3 is 15 residues. The germline V and J ends were trimmed by 1 base and 0 bases, with 7 bases remaining between them. The CDR3 spells CASSEGSTAKNIQYF. CDR3 DNA sequence: TGTGCCAGCAGTGAAGGGAGCACAGCCAAAAACATTCAGTACTTC.

The rearrangement joins TRBV18 to TRBJ1-2, with 7 positions matching TRBD1. The CDR3 has 14 amino acids. Germline V CDR1 and CDR2: KGHSH, LQKENI. Unmatched junction bases numbered 5, after V lost 3 bases and J lost 4 bases. CDR3 nucleotides: TGTGCCAGCTCACCTCCGGGACAGCTCTATGGCTACACCTTC. Translated: CASSPPGQLYGYTF. Full variable domain (missing parts from reference TRBV18 and TRBJ1-2): NAGVMQNPRHLVRRRGQEARLRCSPMKGHSHVYWYRQLPEEGLKFMVYLQKENIIDESGMPKERFSAEFPKEGPSILRIQQVVRGDSAAYFCASSPPGQLYGYTFGSGTRLTVV.

V usage is TRBV7-3 and J usage is TRBJ2-5, with D uncertain. V lost 2 bases to trimming and J lost 5 bases, with 6 bases between them. This CDR3 contains 12 residues. Germline V gene sequence: CDR1 SGHTA, CDR2 FQGTGA. This CDR3 is CASSLSGETQYF. The CDR3 DNA sequence: TGTGCCAGCAGCTTATCCGGGGAGACCCAGTACTTC.

This clone was seen a handful of times. This sequence joins TRBV10-3 and TRBJ2-5; TRBD1 agrees at 8 bases. CDR3 size: 15 residues. Germline V gene sequence: CDR1 ENHRY, CDR2 SYGVKD. V lost 6 bases to trimming and J lost 2 bases; unmatched junction nucleotides: 8. The CDR3 nucleotides read TGTGCCATCAGCTTCCTCGGGACAGGTCAAGAGACCCAGTACTTC. Translated: CAISFLGTGQETQYF.

This sequence joins TRBV19 and TRBJ2-1, with D possibly matching TRBD2 (5 bases). The V gene lost 6 bases and the J gene lost 7 bases, with 7 bases spanning the gap. This CDR3 has 11 residues. Per the germline V gene, CDR1 is LNHDA and CDR2 is SQIVND (reference sequence). CDR3 region: CASRGANEQFF. The CDR3 DNA is TGTGCCAGTAGGGGAGCGAATGAGCAGTTCTTC.

Only one count was recorded for this clone. The chain carries TRBV7-8 and TRBJ2-5; 10 bases are a match to TRBD2. Unmatched junction bases numbered 8, after V lost 3 bases and J lost 4 bases. The CDR3 has 16 amino acids. Germline values: CDR1 SGHVS, CDR2 FQNEAQ. In DNA, the CDR3 is TGTGCCAGCAGCTTCTTCGGAGCGGGAGGGCGAGAGACCCAGTACTTC. Translated: CASSFFGAGGRETQYF.

DNA for the CDR3: TGCGCCAGCAGCCAAGTCGACAGGGGAACTGAAGCTTTCTTT. Translation gives CASSQVDRGTEAFF. V and J are TRBV4-1 and TRBJ1-1; 8 nucleotides agree with TRBD1. The CDR3 contains 14 residues. Losses at the gene ends were 1 base for V and 5 bases for J; bases not matched to a gene: 3. Germline V lookup: CDR1 MGHRA, CDR2 YSYEKL.

The chain is built from TRBV4-3 and TRBJ2-1; D ambiguous. CDR3 size: 17 residues. CDR1 LGHNA and CDR2 YSLEER come from the germline V gene. The ends were cut back, 4 bases at V and 0 bases at J, with 16 bases in the middle. The CDR3 loop is CASSPDLGLSSYNEQFF. CDR3 coding DNA: TGCGCCAGCAGCCCGGATCTGGGCTTGAGCTCCTACAATGAGCAGTTCTTC.

This clone was recorded only once. The J gene is TRBJ2-3, the V gene TRBV13; 8 nucleotides agree with TRBD2. There are 16 residues in the CDR3. Losses at the gene ends were 1 base for V and 2 bases for J; bases not matched to a gene: 5. In germline, CDR1 is PRHDT, CDR2 FYEKMQ (reference sequence). In DNA form, the CDR3 reads TGTGCCAGCAGCTTAGCGGGGGGGCACTCCACAGATACGCAGTATTTT. It specifies CASSLAGGHSTDTQYF.

The sample holds one count of this clone. The chain joins TRBV19 to TRBJ1-5; 7 bases are a match to TRBD1. V lost 5 bases and J lost 5; bases outside the gene matches: 6. The germline V gene encodes CDR1 LNHDA and CDR2 SQIVND (reference sequence). CDR3 length: 14 residues. This CDR3 reads CASSLRGRHQPQHF. Here the CDR3 DNA reads TGTGCCAGTAGTTTGAGGGGGCGGCATCAGCCCCAGCATTTT. Using reference TRBV19 and TRBJ1-5 for the parts outside the CDR3, the full variable domain is DGGITQSPKYLFRKEGQNVTLSCEQNLNHDAMYWYRQDPGQGLRLIYYSQIVNDFQKGDIAEGYSVSREKKESFPLTVTSAQKNPTAFYLCASSLRGRHQPQHFGDGTRLSIL.